The T cell receptor beta chain under discussion was sequenced for a study of T cell changes during pregnancy in multiple sclerosis (dated by TCRdb to about 2019). General notes on the study: Changes in the T cell repertoire over the course of pregnancy were examined in this study in women with multiple sclerosis.

A word on this clone: This clone's antigen is unknown. Base qualities are not recorded, but no much larger clone differs from it by a single base.

V was cut back by 0 bases and J by 3 bases, leaving a gap of 7 bases between them. From cysteine to phenylalanine, the CDR3 is 14 amino acids long. The read is trimmed to its CDR3 DNA, 42 bases read in frame from base 1. The library came from the immunoSEQ multiplex PCR assay. Held by TCRdb, this immuneACCESS table contains in-frame sequences only and omits some clones. Under half of the omission traces to an unresolved V gene where checked; the cause of the rest is unknown. Within this sample are 55,000 to 70,000 clones, with 92% of them counted one time only. The biggest ten clones account for more than 1.1% of the sample.

This receptor chain uses TRBV5-3 and TRBJ1-3; no D segment can be confidently identified. TRBV5-3 is marked as an open reading frame, function uncertain. This material consisted of peripheral blood, taken in the second trimester of pregnancy. This sequence originates from a female donor in good health, enrolled as a control in a pregnancy study. The CDR3 corresponds to CARSLAAIGNTIYF. The DNA sequence reads TGTGCCAGAAGCTTGGCTGCTATTGGAAACACCATATATTTT.